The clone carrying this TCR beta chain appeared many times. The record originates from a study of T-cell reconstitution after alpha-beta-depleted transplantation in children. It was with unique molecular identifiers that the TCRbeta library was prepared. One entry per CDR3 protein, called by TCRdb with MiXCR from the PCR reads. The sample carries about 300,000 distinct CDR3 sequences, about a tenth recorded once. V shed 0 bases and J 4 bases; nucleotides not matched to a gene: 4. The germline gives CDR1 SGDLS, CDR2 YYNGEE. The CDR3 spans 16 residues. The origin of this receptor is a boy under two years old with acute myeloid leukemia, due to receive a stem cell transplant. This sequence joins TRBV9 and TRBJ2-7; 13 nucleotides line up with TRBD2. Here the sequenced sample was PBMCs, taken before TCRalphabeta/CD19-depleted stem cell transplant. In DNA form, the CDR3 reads TGTGCCAGCAGCGTAGCGGGACTAGCGGGGCAATACGAGCAGTACTTC. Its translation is CASSVAGLAGQYEQYF.